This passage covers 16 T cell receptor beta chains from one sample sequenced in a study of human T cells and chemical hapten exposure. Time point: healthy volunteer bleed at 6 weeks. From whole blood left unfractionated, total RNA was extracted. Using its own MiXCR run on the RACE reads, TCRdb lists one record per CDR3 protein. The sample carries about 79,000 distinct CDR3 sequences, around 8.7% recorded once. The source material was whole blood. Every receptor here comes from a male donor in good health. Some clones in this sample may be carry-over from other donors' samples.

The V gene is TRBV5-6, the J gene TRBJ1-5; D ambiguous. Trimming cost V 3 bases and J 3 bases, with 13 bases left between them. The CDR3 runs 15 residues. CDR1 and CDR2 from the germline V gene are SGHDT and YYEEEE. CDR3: CASSSSRVVNQPQHF. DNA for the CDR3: TGTGCCAGCAGCTCTTCGAGGGTCGTCAATCAGCCCCAGCATTTT.

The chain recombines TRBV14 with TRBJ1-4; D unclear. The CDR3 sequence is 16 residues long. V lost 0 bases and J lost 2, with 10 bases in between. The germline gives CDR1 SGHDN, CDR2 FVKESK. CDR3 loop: CASSQDGWTTNEKLFF. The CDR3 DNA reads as TGTGCCAGCAGCCAAGATGGGTGGACGACTAATGAAAAACTGTTTTTT. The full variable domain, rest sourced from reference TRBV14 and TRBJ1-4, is EAGVTQFPSHSVIEKGQTVTLRCDPISGHDNLYWYRRVMGKEIKFLLHFVKESKQDESGMPNNRFLAERTGGTYSTLKVQPAELEDSGVYFCASSQDGWTTNEKLFFGSGTQLSVL.

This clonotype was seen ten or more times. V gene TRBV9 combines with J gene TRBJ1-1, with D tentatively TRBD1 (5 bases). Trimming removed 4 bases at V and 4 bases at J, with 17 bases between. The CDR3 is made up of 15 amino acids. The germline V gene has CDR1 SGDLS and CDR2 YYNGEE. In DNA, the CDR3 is TGTGCCAGCAGCCCTATTGGGGTGGGGGGCACTGAAGCTTTCTTT. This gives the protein CASSPIGVGGTEAFF. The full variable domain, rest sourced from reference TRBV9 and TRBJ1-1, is DSGVTQTPKHLITATGQRVTLRCSPRSGDLSVYWYQQSLDQGLQFLIQYYNGEERAKGNILERFSAQQFPDLHSELNLSSLELGDSALYFCASSPIGVGGTEAFFGQGTRLTVV.

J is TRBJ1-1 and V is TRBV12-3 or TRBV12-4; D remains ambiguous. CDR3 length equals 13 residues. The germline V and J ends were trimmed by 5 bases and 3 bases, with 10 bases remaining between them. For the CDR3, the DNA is TGTGCCAGCAGTCCCTACCGAGACACTGAAGCTTTCTTT. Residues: CASSPYRDTEAFF.

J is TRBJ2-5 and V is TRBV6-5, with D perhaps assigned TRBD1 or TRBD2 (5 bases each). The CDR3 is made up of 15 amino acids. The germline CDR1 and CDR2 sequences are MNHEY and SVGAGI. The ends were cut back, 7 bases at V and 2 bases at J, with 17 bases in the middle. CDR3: CASINRDGRQETQYF. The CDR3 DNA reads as TGTGCCAGCATTAACCGGGACGGACGACAAGAGACCCAGTACTTC.

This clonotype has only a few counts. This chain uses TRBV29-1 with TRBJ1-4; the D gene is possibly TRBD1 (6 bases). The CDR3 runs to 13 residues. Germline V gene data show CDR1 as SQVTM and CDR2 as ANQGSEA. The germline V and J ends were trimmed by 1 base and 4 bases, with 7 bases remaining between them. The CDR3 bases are TGCAGCGTTGAAGTGGACAGTAATGAAAAACTGTTTTTT. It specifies CSVEVDSNEKLFF.

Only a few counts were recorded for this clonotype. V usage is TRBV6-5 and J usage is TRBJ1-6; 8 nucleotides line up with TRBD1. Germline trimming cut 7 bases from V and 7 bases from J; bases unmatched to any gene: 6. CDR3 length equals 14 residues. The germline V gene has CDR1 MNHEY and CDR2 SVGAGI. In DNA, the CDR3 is TGTGCCAGCACTACCCGGGACAGGAATTCACCCCTCCACTTT. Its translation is CASTTRDRNSPLHF.

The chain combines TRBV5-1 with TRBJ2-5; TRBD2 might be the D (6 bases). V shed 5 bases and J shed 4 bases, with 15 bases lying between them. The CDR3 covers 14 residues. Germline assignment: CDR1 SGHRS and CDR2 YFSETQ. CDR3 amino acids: CASSSGAGPETQYF. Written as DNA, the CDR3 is TGCGCCAGCAGTTCTGGTGCGGGGCCAGAGACCCAGTACTTC.

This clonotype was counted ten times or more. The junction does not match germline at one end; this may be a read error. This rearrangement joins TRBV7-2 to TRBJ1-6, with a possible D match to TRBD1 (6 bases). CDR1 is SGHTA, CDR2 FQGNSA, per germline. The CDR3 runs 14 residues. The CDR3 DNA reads TGTGCCACCAGCCCTCTACAGGGACCTTCACCCCTCCACTTT. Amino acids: CATSPLQGPSPLHF.

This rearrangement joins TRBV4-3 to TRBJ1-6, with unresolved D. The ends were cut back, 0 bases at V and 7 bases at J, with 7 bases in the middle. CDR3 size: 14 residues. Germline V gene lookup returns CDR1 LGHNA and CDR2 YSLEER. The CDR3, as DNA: TGCGCCAGCAGCCAAGATGAGGCCAATTCACCCCTCCACTTT. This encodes CASSQDEANSPLHF.

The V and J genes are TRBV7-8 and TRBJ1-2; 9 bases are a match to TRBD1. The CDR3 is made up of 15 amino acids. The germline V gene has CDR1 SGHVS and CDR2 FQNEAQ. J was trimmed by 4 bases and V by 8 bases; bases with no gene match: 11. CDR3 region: CASLPDRDRVYGYTF. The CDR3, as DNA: TGTGCCAGCTTACCAGATCGGGACAGGGTCTATGGCTACACCTTC. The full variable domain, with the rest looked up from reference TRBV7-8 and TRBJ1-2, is GAGVSQSPRYKVAKRGQDVALRCDPISGHVSLFWYQQALGQGPEFLTYFQNEAQLDKSGLPSDRFFAERPEGSVSTLKIQRTQQEDSAVYLCASLPDRDRVYGYTFGSGTRLTVV.

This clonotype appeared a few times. The CDR3 DNA reads TGCGCCAGCAGCTTGGATACAGATACGCAGTATTTT. Protein product: CASSLDTDTQYF. The chain joins TRBV5-1 to TRBJ2-3; D is ambiguous. V lost 0 bases and J 3 bases, leaving 2 bases between the germline ends. This CDR3 contains 12 residues. Looked up from germline, CDR1 is SGHRS and CDR2 is YFSETQ.

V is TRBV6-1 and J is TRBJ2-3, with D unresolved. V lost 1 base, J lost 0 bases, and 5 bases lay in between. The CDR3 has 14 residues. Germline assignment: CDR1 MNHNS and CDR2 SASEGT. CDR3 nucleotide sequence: TGTGCCAGCAGTGAAGTTGACAGCACAGATACGCAGTATTTT. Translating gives CASSEVDSTDTQYF.

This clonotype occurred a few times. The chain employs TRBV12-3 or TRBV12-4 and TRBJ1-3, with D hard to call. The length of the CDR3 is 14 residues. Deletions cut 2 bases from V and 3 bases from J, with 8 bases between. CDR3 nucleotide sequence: TGTGCCAGCAGTTTATCTGGGGTTGGAAACACCATATATTTT. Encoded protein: CASSLSGVGNTIYF.

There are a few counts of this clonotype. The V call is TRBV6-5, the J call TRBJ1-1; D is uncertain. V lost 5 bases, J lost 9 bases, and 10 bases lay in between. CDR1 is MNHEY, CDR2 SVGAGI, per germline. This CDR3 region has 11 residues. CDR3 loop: CASSNGVQAFF. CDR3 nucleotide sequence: TGTGCCAGCAGTAACGGCGTTCAAGCTTTCTTT.

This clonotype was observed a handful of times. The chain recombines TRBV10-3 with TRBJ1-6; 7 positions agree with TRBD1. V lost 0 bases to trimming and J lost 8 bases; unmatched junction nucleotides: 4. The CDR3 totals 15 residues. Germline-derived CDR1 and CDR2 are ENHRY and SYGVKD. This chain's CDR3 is CAISESKGAYSPLHF. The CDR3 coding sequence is TGTGCCATCAGTGAGTCGAAGGGGGCCTATTCACCCCTCCACTTT.